These 10 T cell receptor beta chains originate from one sample sequenced in a study of T-cell reconstitution after alpha-beta-depleted transplantation in children. The TCRbeta library was prepared with unique molecular identifiers. TCRdb analysed the PCR reads with MiXCR anew, one entry per CDR3 protein. The sample has about 580,000 distinct CDR3 sequences, over 25% seen once. Here the sequenced sample was PBMCs, taken before TCRalphabeta/CD19-depleted stem cell transplant. The source is a boy younger than two with Wiskott-Aldrich syndrome, due to receive a stem cell transplant.

This clonotype has more than one count but fewer than ten. The chain has TRBV29-1 and TRBJ2-1, with D maybe TRBD1 (6 bases). The germline CDR1 and CDR2 sequences are SQVTM and ANQGSEA. V was pared by 4 bases and J by 7 bases, with 17 bases between. This CDR3 comprises 14 residues. The DNA for the CDR3 is TGCAGCGTTGCGCCCAACCTGGGGGCAAATGAGCAGTTCTTC. Translated: CSVAPNLGANEQFF.

This clonotype was seen ten or more times. This sequence joins TRBV20-1 and TRBJ2-5, with 9 bases aligning to TRBD2. Per the germline V gene, CDR1 is DFQATT and CDR2 is SNEGSKA (reference sequence). J was trimmed by 5 bases and V by 5 bases; bases with no gene match: 6. The CDR3 extends over 13 amino acids. This chain's CDR3 is CSAWREGRETQYF. Here the CDR3 DNA reads TGCAGTGCTTGGCGGGAGGGGAGGGAGACCCAGTACTTC.

The chain is built from TRBV20-1 and TRBJ2-7; D tentatively fits TRBD1 or TRBD2 (5 bases each). This CDR3 contains 14 residues. Germline CDR1 reads DFQATT; CDR2 reads SNEGSKA (reference sequence). CDR3 coding DNA: TGCAGCCCAAGACCAAGAGGGGTCTCCTACGAGCAGTACTTC. Protein product: CSPRPRGVSYEQYF.

This clonotype occurred a few times. The chain employs TRBV5-1 and TRBJ2-1; TRBD2 aligns across 9 bases. The CDR3 has 18 amino acids. V shed 4 bases, J shed 0 bases, and the junction held 11 bases outside the gene matches. Germline V gives CDR1 SGHRS, CDR2 YFSETQ. For the CDR3, the DNA is TGCGCCAGCAGCCCCCGGGTGATTAGCGGGAGCTCCTACAATGAGCAGTTCTTC. It yields the protein CASSPRVISGSSYNEQFF.

This clonotype was found a few times. The chain carries TRBV4-1 and TRBJ2-5; D ambiguous. V was trimmed by 0 bases and J by 5 bases, leaving 13 bases between them. The CDR3 runs to 15 residues. Germline V gene data show CDR1 as MGHRA and CDR2 as YSYEKL. In nucleotides, the CDR3 is TGCGCCAGCAGCCAAGATCTCAGGATCCGGGAGACCCAGTACTTC. Amino acids: CASSQDLRIRETQYF.

This rearrangement joins TRBV4-2 to TRBJ2-7; either TRBD1 or TRBD2 may fit D (5 bases each). The germline CDR1 and CDR2 sequences are LGHNA and YNFKEQ. The V end was cut by 4 bases, the J end by 1 base, with 17 bases between. This CDR3 spans 16 amino acids. CDR3 residues: CASSRFVGTVSYEQYF. In DNA form, the CDR3 reads TGTGCCAGCAGCCGTTTTGTAGGGACCGTATCCTACGAGCAGTACTTC.

CDR3 loop: CASSSGLAGKNEQFF. In DNA form, the CDR3 reads TGCGCCAGCAGCTCGGGACTAGCGGGAAAAAATGAGCAGTTCTTC. The chain uses TRBV5-1 and TRBJ2-1; 13 bases are shared with TRBD2. Germline loops: CDR1 SGHRS, CDR2 YFSETQ. The J segment lost 7 bases and the V segment lost 3 bases, leaving 4 bases of the junction unmatched. The CDR3 length is 15 residues.

V usage is TRBV7-9 and J usage is TRBJ2-3; 9 positions agree with TRBD1. CDR3 length: 15 residues. Germline CDR1 SEHNR, CDR2 FQNEAQ (reference sequence). V gave up 3 bases and J gave up 3 bases; unmatched junction bases: 4. Here the CDR3 DNA reads TGTGCCAGCAGCTTGGAGACAGGGGGGACAGATACGCAGTATTTT. This gives the protein CASSLETGGTDTQYF.

This chain uses TRBV28 with TRBJ2-1; D unresolved. The ends were cut back, 5 bases at V and 7 bases at J, with 15 bases in the middle. This CDR3 is 14 amino acids long. CDR1 MDHEN and CDR2 SYDVKM come from the germline V gene. CDR3 loop: CASSTIGKVNEQFF. CDR3 sequence (DNA): TGTGCCAGCAGTACCATAGGGAAGGTAAATGAGCAGTTCTTC.

The V call is TRBV20-1, the J call TRBJ2-7, with D maybe TRBD2 (5 bases). The CDR3 covers 12 residues. V was clipped by 5 bases and J by 2 bases, with 10 bases between them. CDR1 and CDR2 from the germline V gene are DFQATT and SNEGSKA (reference sequence). As DNA, the CDR3 is TGCAGTGCTTCCCGGGATACCTACGAGCAGTACTTC. It codes for CSASRDTYEQYF.